A selection of T cell receptor beta chains follows, all from one sample in a study of T-cell memory formation after mild COVID-19. Each CDR3 protein gets one entry after TCRdb re-called the 5' RACE reads with MiXCR. The profile covers 300,000 to 400,000 distinct CDR3 sequences, with 25% to 30% appearing a single time and roughly 13% taken by the ten largest. The specimen sequenced was PBMCs or a T cell subset sorted from them (not recorded which). The receptors were sampled from an adult woman who had mild COVID-19 (a few samples of this study predate the infection). Cell type and time point are not known. Both conserved end residues are part of each CDR3. The order of the fields is D gene, V gene, J gene, clone size, CDR3 DNA, CDR3 protein. D genes are given only for firm matches. Rows give clone size only sometimes, using once, few, many, or a class for an expanded clone.

-	TRBV19	TRBJ2-1	-	TGTGCCAGTAGTACGGTAGGTTCCTACAATGAGCAGTTCTTC	CASSTVGSYNEQFF
-	TRBV12-3/TRBV12-4	TRBJ2-2	few	TGTGCCAGCAGCGAGGGACCCGGGGAGCTGTTTTTT	CASSEGPGELFF
TRBD1	TRBV6-2/TRBV6-3	TRBJ1-1	-	TGTGCCAGCAGTTACTCCGGGACAGGGGTCATGAACACTGAAGCTTTCTTT	CASSYSGTGVMNTEAFF
-	TRBV6-6	TRBJ2-3	-	TGTGCCAGCACCACCATCGCCGGCACAGATACGCAGTATTTT	CASTTIAGTDTQYF
-	TRBV2	TRBJ2-1	once	TGTGCCAGCAGTGACCAAGGAGAGAGCTCCTACAATGAGCAGTTCTTC	CASSDQGESSYNEQFF
TRBD1	TRBV5-1	TRBJ2-7	-	TGCGCCAGCAGCGCGGACAGGGGGCGATCCTACGAGCAGTACTTC	CASSADRGRSYEQYF
TRBD1	TRBV10-3	TRBJ2-1	-	TGTGCCATCAGTAGTCGGTCAGGGGGCTCCTACAATGAGCAGTTCTTC	CAISSRSGGSYNEQFF
TRBD2	TRBV4-1	TRBJ2-3	few	TGCGCCAGCAGCCAGCTGGGGGGGAACGGCGGCGAGAGGCAGTATTTT	CASSQLGGNGGERQYF
TRBD1	TRBV19	TRBJ2-1	-	TGTGCCAGTAGTATGCTCTCCGGGACAGGGGGCGTAAATGAGCAGTTCTTC	CASSMLSGTGGVNEQFF
TRBD2	TRBV20-1	TRBJ2-3	-	TGCAGTGCTTATCCCATAGCGGGAGCGAGAACAGATACGCAGTATTTT	CSAYPIAGARTDTQYF
-	TRBV19	TRBJ1-6	-	TGTGCCAGTAGGATGCTTGGAAATTCACCCCTCCACTTT	CASRMLGNSPLHF
-	TRBV4-3	TRBJ2-3	-	TGCGCCAGCAGCCAAGATTCCCAGGACATCCCTGGCACAGATACGCAGTATTTT	CASSQDSQDIPGTDTQYF
-	TRBV29-1	TRBJ2-5	few	TGCAGCGTTAGAACCGGGGCCCAAGAGACCCAGTACTTC	CSVRTGAQETQYF
TRBD2	TRBV5-1	TRBJ2-7	few	TGCGCCAGCAGCTTGGGCAGCGGGACCTACGAGCAGTACTTC	CASSLGSGTYEQYF
TRBD1	TRBV12-3/TRBV12-4	TRBJ2-1	-	TGTGCCAGCAGTTTAGGGGACAGGGGGCCGGAGAGCTCCTACAATGAGCAGTTCTTC	CASSLGDRGPESSYNEQFF
TRBD1	TRBV15	TRBJ1-5	-	TGTGCCACCAGCGAGACAGGGACTAGCAATCAGCCCCAGCATTTT	CATSETGTSNQPQHF
-	TRBV15	TRBJ1-2	-	TGTGCCACCAGCTTCACGACGGGGGCGGACGGCTACACCTTC	CATSFTTGADGYTF
-	TRBV9	TRBJ2-3	-	TGTGCCAGCAGCGTAGCTCTGAACACAGATACGCAGTATTTT	CASSVALNTDTQYF
-	TRBV4-1	TRBJ2-1	-	TGCGCCAGCAGCTCTCCCGGGTGGAACAATGAGCAGTTCTTC	CASSSPGWNNEQFF
-	TRBV29-1	TRBJ2-2	few	TGCAGCGTTGAAGATTGGGGTTCTGAGGATTCCACCGGGGAGCTGTTTTTT	CSVEDWGSEDSTGELFF
TRBD2	TRBV30	TRBJ2-1	few	TGTGCCTGGCTAGCGGGGGGTAGGGATGAGCAGTTCTTC	CAWLAGGRDEQFF
-	TRBV4-2	TRBJ2-7	few	TGTGCCAGCAGCCAAGATACAGGGTATAACTCCTACGAGCAGTACTTC	CASSQDTGYNSYEQYF
-	TRBV14	TRBJ2-1	-	TGTGCCAGCAGCCAGGAGACAGAGGGTCTCTACAATGAGCAGTTCTTC	CASSQETEGLYNEQFF
TRBD2	TRBV30	TRBJ2-1	-	TGTGCCTGGGTTAGCGGGGGGGCCTACAATGAGCAGTTCTTC	CAWVSGGAYNEQFF
TRBD1	TRBV5-1	TRBJ2-1	few	TGCGCCAGCAGCCCCTGGGGGACAGAGAGTTATGAGCAGTTCTTC	CASSPWGTESYEQFF
TRBD2	TRBV5-1	TRBJ2-2	few	TGCGCCACTACACCCGGGACTAGCGGGTACACCGGGGAGCTGTTTTTT	CATTPGTSGYTGELFF
TRBD1	TRBV29-1	TRBJ2-1	few	TGCAGCGTTGAAGGACAGGGTTATGAGCAGTTCTTC	CSVEGQGYEQFF
-	TRBV5-1	TRBJ1-1	few	TGCGCCAGCAAGGAAGTACAGGCGAACACTGAAGCTTTCTTT	CASKEVQANTEAFF
TRBD2	TRBV24-1	TRBJ2-3	-	TGTGCCACCAGTGACCCCAAGGGACTAGCGGCAGATACGCAGTATTTT	CATSDPKGLAADTQYF
-	TRBV5-8	TRBJ1-2	few	TGTGCCAGCAGCTTCGAAGGAGTCTTTACTGGCTACACCTTC	CASSFEGVFTGYTF
-	TRBV5-1	TRBJ2-7	-	TGCGCCAGCAGCTCGGATCGAACGCAGTACTTC	CASSSDRTQYF
TRBD2	TRBV29-1	TRBJ2-5	few	TGCAGCGTTGAAAGCGCGGGAGCCCGACAAGAGACCCAGTACTTC	CSVESAGARQETQYF
-	TRBV18	TRBJ2-7	-	TGTGCCAGCTCACCACTGGACGGCTCCTACGAGCAGTACTTC	CASSPLDGSYEQYF